One and the same sample provided the 24 T cell receptor beta chains below, sequenced in a study of T-cell reconstitution after alpha-beta-depleted transplantation in children. Molecular barcoding with unique molecular identifiers was used for the TCRbeta library. TCRdb re-derived calls from the PCR reads in MiXCR, one entry per CDR3 protein. Of more than 400,000 distinct CDR3 sequences detected, roughly 10% appear once; the ten largest clones hold around 13%. This material consisted of PBMCs, mostly from graft donor cells, taken 180 days after TCRalphabeta/CD19-depleted stem cell transplant. The source is a female patient aged 2 to 10 who had a stem cell transplant for aplastic anemia, so the T cells may come from the graft donor.

The chain employs TRBV10-3 and TRBJ2-7; possibly TRBD1 for D (6 bases). The germline V and J ends were trimmed by 7 bases and 5 bases, with 15 bases remaining between them. Looked up from germline, CDR1 is ENHRY and CDR2 is SYGVKD. CDR3 size: 13 residues. CDR3 in amino acids: CAINGAGADEQYF. DNA for the CDR3: TGTGCCATCAATGGTGCAGGGGCGGACGAGCAGTACTTC.

This clonotype was counted only a few times. V and J are TRBV6-1 and TRBJ2-5; D is ambiguous. Germline CDR1 reads MNHNS; CDR2 reads SASEGT. The CDR3 covers 12 residues. V was clipped by 3 bases and J by 2 bases, with 4 bases between them. CDR3 in DNA: TGTGCCAGCAGTGAGCAACAAGAGACCCAGTACTTC. Its translation is CASSEQQETQYF.

This clonotype appeared a few times. The genes are TRBV7-2 and TRBJ2-7; 7 bases match TRBD1. Germline-derived CDR1 and CDR2 are SGHTA and FQGNSA. CDR3 length: 14 residues. The CDR3 spells CASSVAGGSYEQYV. The CDR3 region has the DNA TGTGCCAGCAGCGTAGCAGGGGGCTCCTACGAGCAGTACGTC.

The chain couples TRBV14 to TRBJ1-2; D remains unclear. The germline gives CDR1 SGHDN, CDR2 FVKESK. The CDR3 has 14 residues. V was pared by 0 bases and J by 7 bases, with 12 bases between. This chain's CDR3 is CASSQDRYGPGYTF. The CDR3 DNA is TGTGCCAGCAGCCAAGATCGTTACGGTCCTGGCTACACCTTC.

V usage is TRBV20-1 and J usage is TRBJ2-7; D ambiguous. V was clipped by 0 bases and J by 2 bases, with 14 bases between them. In germline, CDR1 is DFQATT, CDR2 SNEGSKA (reference sequence). The CDR3 runs 15 residues. The CDR3 reads CSARDPLKLTYEQYF. DNA of the CDR3: TGCAGTGCTAGAGACCCCCTCAAACTTACCTACGAGCAGTACTTC.

This sequence joins TRBV12-3 or TRBV12-4 and TRBJ2-7; tentatively, D is TRBD1 (6 bases). The CDR3 sequence is 15 residues long. Trimming removed 4 bases at V and 5 bases at J, with 18 bases between. CDR3 bases: TGTGCCAGCAGTTCAGGGGACCGTCCAAGGAACGAGCAGTACGTC. Protein sequence: CASSSGDRPRNEQYV.

V usage is TRBV19 and J usage is TRBJ1-2; weak D call: TRBD1 (5 bases). The CDR3 consists of 12 residues. CDR1 is LNHDA, CDR2 SQIVND, per germline (reference sequence). Trimming left V 11 bases short and J 1 base short, with 11 bases between. CDR3 sequence (DNA): TGTGCCTCCCTGACAGATAACTATGGCTACACCTTC. Amino acid sequence: CASLTDNYGYTF.

This chain links TRBV6-1 with TRBJ2-1, with a tentative D call TRBD1 (6 bases). The germline gives CDR1 MNHNS, CDR2 SASEGT. This CDR3 is built from 18 residues. The V gene lost 5 bases and the J gene lost 1 base, with 21 bases spanning the gap. CDR3 DNA sequence: TGTGCCAGCAGTACCTCTATCCAGGGGTATAGGTCCTACAATGAGCAGTTCTTC. Its protein is CASSTSIQGYRSYNEQFF.

V usage is TRBV5-1 and J usage is TRBJ2-7; D is uncertain. V lost 0 bases and J 0 bases, leaving 7 bases between the germline ends. The CDR3 spans 14 residues. CDR1 is SGHRS, CDR2 YFSETQ, per germline. For the CDR3, the DNA is TGCGCCAGCAGCTTGGAACCAGACTCCTACGAGCAGTACGTC. It translates to CASSLEPDSYEQYV.

The J gene is TRBJ1-1, the V gene TRBV20-1, with 7 bases lining up with TRBD1. Germline assignment: CDR1 DFQATT and CDR2 SNEGSKA (reference sequence). V was pared by 5 bases and J by 0 bases, with 9 bases of the junction left unmatched. This CDR3 is built from 15 residues. The CDR3 nucleotides read TGCAGTGCTGATCGGGACAGTTATATGAACACTGAAGCTTTCTTT. Its translation: CSADRDSYMNTEAFF.

This clonotype has more than one count but fewer than ten. V gene TRBV6-2 or TRBV6-3 combines with J gene TRBJ2-7; D assignment may be TRBD1 or TRBD2 (5 bases each). CDR3 size: 15 residues. Between the trimmed V and J ends, which lost 7 bases and 2 bases, there was a span of 18 bases. Germline V gene data show CDR1 as MNHEY and CDR2 as SVGEGT. The CDR3 loop reads CASIPIEGKPYEQYF. CDR3 nucleotides: TGTGCCAGCATCCCGATAGAGGGGAAACCCTACGAGCAGTACTTC.

This clonotype showed up just a few times. The rearrangement joins TRBV7-2 to TRBJ2-2; 11 nucleotides agree with TRBD2. The germline V gene encodes CDR1 SGHTA and CDR2 FQGNSA. Trimming cost V 5 bases and J 7 bases; bases outside gene matches: 6. This CDR3 spans 15 amino acids. As DNA, the CDR3 is TGTGCCAGCAGCCAACTAGCGGGAGTGCACGGGGAGCTGTTTTTT. Protein product: CASSQLAGVHGELFF.

This clonotype was recorded many times. The chain recombines TRBV29-1 with TRBJ2-1; maybe TRBD2 (5 bases). Germline CDR1 reads SQVTM; CDR2 reads ANQGSEA. The CDR3 extends over 14 amino acids. V lost 2 bases to trimming and J lost 4 bases, with 12 bases between them. CDR3 loop: CSVELLDSYNEQFF. CDR3 nucleotide sequence: TGCAGCGTTGAACTCCTGGACTCGTACAATGAGCAGTTCTTC.

The J gene is TRBJ2-5, the V gene TRBV10-3; weak D call: TRBD2 (5 bases). This CDR3 has 12 amino acids. CDR1 ENHRY and CDR2 SYGVKD come from the germline V gene. Trimming cost V 5 bases and J 3 bases, with 7 bases left between them. The CDR3 nucleotides read TGTGCCATCAGTCCGGGGAAAGAGACCCAGTACTTC. Protein: CAISPGKETQYF.

The gene calls are TRBV15 and TRBJ2-7; D perhaps matches TRBD2 (6 bases). The CDR3 sequence is 15 residues long. The germline gives CDR1 LNHNV, CDR2 YYDKDF (reference sequence). V was cut by 5 bases and J by 0 bases, with 14 bases left in between. DNA of the CDR3: TGTGCCACCAGCTCTTTGGGAGCGGGCTCCTACGAGCAGTACGTC. Its translation is CATSSLGAGSYEQYV.

The sample holds a few counts of this clonotype. CDR3 in amino acids: CSVRDRDEKLFF. The CDR3 DNA sequence: TGCAGCGTTCGGGACAGAGATGAAAAACTGTTTTTT. V usage is TRBV29-1 and J usage is TRBJ1-4; TRBD1 matches at 7 bases. CDR1 SQVTM and CDR2 ANQGSEA come from the germline V gene. J gave up 6 bases and V 5 bases, and 3 bases lay outside the gene matches. The CDR3 has 12 amino acids.

In the case of this clonotype: The CDR3 carries no conserved terminal phenylalanine or tryptophan, so it likely arises from a read error. This chain joins TRBV7-9 and TRBJ2-1; TRBD2 agrees at 14 bases. CDR1 is SEHNR and CDR2 is FQNEAQ in the germline V gene (reference sequence). The length of the CDR3 is 16 residues. Trimming took 1 base from V and 6 from J; bases not matched to a gene: 2. Here the CDR3 reads CASSLGGLAGGNEQFL. The CDR3 DNA reads as TGTGCCAGCAGCTTAGGCGGACTAGCGGGAGGCAATGAGCAGTTCTTG.

The rearrangement uses TRBV9 and TRBJ2-2, with D perhaps assigned TRBD1 or TRBD2 (6 bases each). The CDR3 has 16 residues. V was shortened by 0 bases and J by 4 bases, with 13 bases between the two germline ends. Germline CDR1 is SGDLS and CDR2 is YYNGEE. The CDR3 loop reads CASSVGGARTTGELFF. CDR3 nucleotides: TGTGCCAGCAGCGTAGGGGGGGCCAGGACCACCGGGGAGCTGTTTTTT. Looking up the rest from reference TRBV9 and TRBJ2-2 gives the full variable domain: DSGVTQTPKHLITATGQRVTLRCSPRSGDLSVYWYQQSLDQGLQFLIQYYNGEERAKGNILERFSAQQFPDLHSELNLSSLELGDSALYFCASSVGGARTTGELFFGEGSRLTVL.

This clonotype was recorded a few times. The rearrangement links TRBV11-3 to TRBJ2-2; maybe TRBD1 (6 bases). The germline V and J ends were trimmed by 3 bases and 6 bases, with 14 bases remaining between them. The germline CDR1 and CDR2 sequences are SGHNT and YENEEA. CDR3 length: 15 residues. Written as DNA, the CDR3 is TGTGCCAGCAGCTTGACAACAGGGAATTCCGGGGAGCTGTTTTTT. Protein: CASSLTTGNSGELFF. Drawing the rest from reference TRBV11-3 and TRBJ2-2, the complete variable domain is EAGVVQSPRYKIIEKKQPVAFWCNPISGHNTLYWYLQNLGQGPELLIRYENEEAVDDSQLPKDRFSAERLKGVDSTLKIQPAELGDSAVYLCASSLTTGNSGELFFGEGSRLTVL.

The gene calls are TRBV5-1 and TRBJ2-1; D is ambiguous. V shed 0 bases and J shed 2 bases, with 9 bases lying between them. There are 15 residues in the CDR3. In germline, CDR1 is SGHRS, CDR2 YFSETQ. The CDR3 here is CASSLVTDAYNEQFF. As DNA, the CDR3 is TGCGCCAGCAGCTTGGTGACGGACGCCTACAATGAGCAGTTCTTC.

The CDR3 DNA sequence: TGTGCCAGCAGCACTTCCGGATTCCAAGAGACCCAGTACTTC. As protein: CASSTSGFQETQYF. This sequence joins TRBV11-2 and TRBJ2-5, with unresolved D. This CDR3 region has 14 residues. Germline V gene sequence: CDR1 SGHAT, CDR2 FQNNGV. Deletions cut 5 bases from V and 1 base from J, with 11 bases between.

This clonotype turned up a few times. The chain links TRBV5-1 to TRBJ2-1; TRBD2 aligns across 10 bases. V shed 0 bases, J shed 0 bases, and the junction held 3 bases outside the gene matches. CDR1 is SGHRS, CDR2 YFSETQ, per germline. CDR3 length: 17 residues. The chain's CDR3 is CASSLEPSGSSYNEQFF. The CDR3 DNA reads TGCGCCAGCAGCTTGGAGCCTAGCGGGAGCTCCTACAATGAGCAGTTCTTC. The full variable domain, with the rest looked up from reference TRBV5-1 and TRBJ2-1, is KAGVTQTPRYLIKTRGQQVTLSCSPISGHRSVSWYQQTPGQGLQFLFEYFSETQRNKGNFPGRFSGRQFSNSRSEMNVSTLELGDSALYLCASSLEPSGSSYNEQFFGPGTRLTVL.

This clonotype appeared a few times. This chain joins TRBV20-1 and TRBJ2-7, with 14 nucleotides matching TRBD2. The V segment lost 6 bases and the J segment 0 bases; nucleotides outside the gene matches: 10. This CDR3 spans 17 amino acids. Germline CDR1 DFQATT, CDR2 SNEGSKA (reference sequence). The CDR3 sequence: CSASGGLAGVLSYEQYF. Here the CDR3 DNA reads TGCAGTGCAAGTGGGGGACTAGCGGGAGTTCTCTCCTACGAGCAGTACTTC.

This clonotype was detected ten times or more. The chain combines TRBV24-1 with TRBJ2-3; D is possibly TRBD1 (6 bases). Trimming took off 3 bases at V and 6 bases at J, with 18 bases between the two ends. From germline, CDR1 is KGHDR and CDR2 SFDVKD. This CDR3 region has 16 residues. Here the CDR3 reads CATSDPQGEVLDTQYF. CDR3 nucleotide sequence: TGTGCCACCAGTGATCCACAGGGCGAAGTCTTGGATACGCAGTATTTT.